The clone carrying this T cell receptor beta chain was observed a single time. In the original workflow: Estimation of nucleated cell counts was performed using reference gene primer amplification. Repertoires were generated with immunoSEQ multiplex PCR, while TCRdb's copy carries only in-frame clones and drops some. V, J and clone size derive from that table, while D and trimming were established from the DNA sequence. The sample comprises over 55,000 clones, approximately 77% of which are singletons, and about 34% rests with the top ten. This sample is drawn from a study of blood T cell repertoires in COVID-19. About the study: The study drew acute and convalescent COVID-19 samples from the United States, Italy and Spain. T cells, B-cell-depleted T cells, or PBMCs provided the cDNA or gDNA that served as material.

The junction had 14 bases not matched to a gene; V was cut back by 6 bases and J by 7 bases. Germline CDR1 is MNHEY and CDR2 is SMNVEV (reference sequence). This CDR3 region has 16 residues. The chain carries TRBV27 and TRBJ1-2, with 10 bases fitting TRBD1. Material: peripheral blood. The TCR comes from a human donor in a cohort sampled during active COVID-19. This chain's CDR3 is CASRQRQGAQASGYTF. The DNA of the CDR3 is TGTGCCAGCAGGCAAAGACAGGGGGCGCAGGCTTCTGGCTACACCTTC.